This TCR beta chain stems from a study of CXCR3-negative and CXCR3-positive naive CD8 T cells. The study, taken as a whole, reports: TRBV-TRBJ usage matched between naive CXCR3-negative and CXCR3-positive cells but not between memory cells. Both of the naive subsets showed about the same high diversity, but memory CD8+ cells had much less.

Preparation of TRB cDNA libraries relied on 5' RACE carrying UMI labels. After re-calling the 5' RACE reads, TCRdb lists one entry per CDR3 protein, DNA absent. The table for this sample gives 56,000 or so distinct CDR3 sequences. In germline, CDR1 is MNHEY, CDR2 SMNVEV (reference sequence). The CDR3 loop spans 13 amino acids. Notes on this clonotype: Antigen unknown.

The source material was memory CD8+ T cells from blood. The receptor was derived from a human donor in good health. Some clones in this sample may be carry-over from other donors' samples. The rearrangement uses TRBV27 and TRBJ2-7; with no DNA, the TCRdb D assignment of TRBD2 cannot be verified. CDR3 residues: CASSPRGGLRQYF.